This is a list of T cell receptor beta chains from one sample in a study of shared clonotypes between healthy human individuals. Some clones are missing from TCRdb's copy, which holds only in-frame ones; the method was immunoSEQ multiplex PCR. The sample contains some 690,000 clones, about 90% of which appear only once. The sample taken for sequencing was memory CD8+ T cells from PBMCs. The receptors here all came from a man younger than 35 in good health. Some clones in this sample may be carry-over from other donors' samples. Both conserved end residues are part of each CDR3. The D gene is left open where the match is weak. The size entry is marked missing in some rows and otherwise reads once, few, many or a size class.

d_gene,v_gene,j_gene,abundance,CDR3aa,CDR3nt
NA,TRBV7-9,TRBJ2-5,NA,CASTTLGVPGETQYF,TGTGCCAGCACCACACTTGGGGTACCGGGGGAGACCCAGTACTTC
NA,TRBV30,TRBJ2-7,NA,CAWDLSRYEQYF,TGTGCCTGGGACCTTTCACGCTACGAGCAGTACTTC
TRBD2,TRBV27,TRBJ2-3,NA,CASSGLAGGRGTDTQYF,TGTGCCAGCAGTGGACTAGCGGGAGGGAGGGGCACAGATACGCAGTATTTT
NA,TRBV6-5,TRBJ1-3,NA,CASSYRGGAGNTIYF,TGTGCCAGCAGTTACCGGGGGGGGGCTGGAAACACCATATATTTT
NA,TRBV28,TRBJ1-1,NA,CASRLGDGNTEAFF,TGTGCCAGCAGACTAGGGGATGGAAACACTGAAGCTTTCTTT
NA,TRBV28,TRBJ2-1,NA,CASSILRTNRDEQFF,TGTGCCAGCAGCATCCTGAGGACTAACAGAGATGAGCAGTTCTTC
TRBD1,TRBV29-1,TRBJ2-7,few,CSVSGGDRGYEQYF,TGCAGCGTGTCAGGCGGGGACAGGGGGTACGAGCAGTACTTC
TRBD2,TRBV29-1,TRBJ2-7,NA,CSVVWLAGREQYF,TGCAGCGTTGTATGGCTAGCGGGGAGGGAGCAGTACTTC
NA,TRBV9,TRBJ2-3,NA,CASSAERTDTQYF,TGTGCCAGCAGTGCCGAACGGACTGATACGCAGTATTTT
TRBD1,TRBV7-8,TRBJ2-7,NA,CASSGRDRGYEQYF,TGTGCCAGCAGCGGACGGGACAGGGGCTACGAGCAGTACTTC
NA,TRBV4-1,TRBJ2-7,few,CASSQADRRYDEQYF,TGCGCCAGCAGCCAAGCCGACAGGAGGTATGACGAGCAGTACTTC
NA,TRBV5-1,TRBJ2-7,NA,CASSLATTAYEQYF,TGCGCCAGCAGCTTGGCCACGACCGCCTACGAGCAGTACTTC
NA,TRBV28,TRBJ2-1,NA,CASSPTSDIYNEQFF,TGTGCCAGCAGTCCGACCTCGGACATATACAATGAGCAGTTCTTC
NA,TRBV6-5,TRBJ1-5,few,CASSYDRSNQPQHF,TGTGCCAGCAGTTACGACAGGAGCAATCAGCCCCAGCATTTT
TRBD1,TRBV19,TRBJ2-7,NA,CASSSRGQSLDEQYF,TGTGCCAGTAGTTCCCGGGGACAGAGCCTAGATGAGCAGTACTTC
NA,TRBV6-5,TRBJ1-2,once,CASSYSGGANYGYTF,TGTGCCAGCAGTTACTCTGGGGGGGCTAACTATGGCTACACCTTC
NA,TRBV29-1,TRBJ1-2,few,CSVGSEVYGYTF,TGCAGCGTTGGATCAGAGGTCTATGGCTACACCTTC
TRBD1,TRBV5-4,TRBJ2-1,NA,CASSLVGQGYNEQFF,TGTGCCAGCAGCTTGGTGGGACAGGGGTACAATGAGCAGTTCTTC
NA,TRBV29-1,TRBJ1-1,NA,CSGEPGRMNTEAFF,TGCAGCGGCGAACCGGGCAGAATGAACACTGAAGCTTTCTTT
NA,TRBV27,TRBJ1-5,NA,CASSYSPSNQPQHF,TGTGCCAGCAGTTATTCCCCTAGCAATCAGCCCCAGCATTTT
NA,TRBV10-3,TRBJ2-7,NA,CAISDGTYEQYF,TGTGCCATCAGTGACGGAACCTACGAGCAGTACTTC
TRBD1,TRBV5-1,TRBJ2-1,NA,CASSLWWQGATNEQFF,TGCGCCAGCAGCTTGTGGTGGCAGGGGGCAACCAATGAGCAGTTCTTC
TRBD2,TRBV9,TRBJ2-1,NA,CASSYKSGSRDEQFF,TGTGCCAGCAGCTACAAAAGCGGGAGTAGAGATGAGCAGTTCTTC
TRBD2,TRBV7-6,TRBJ2-1,NA,CASSLVTSGQVGEQFF,TGTGCCAGCAGCTTAGTTACTAGCGGTCAGGTGGGTGAGCAGTTCTTC